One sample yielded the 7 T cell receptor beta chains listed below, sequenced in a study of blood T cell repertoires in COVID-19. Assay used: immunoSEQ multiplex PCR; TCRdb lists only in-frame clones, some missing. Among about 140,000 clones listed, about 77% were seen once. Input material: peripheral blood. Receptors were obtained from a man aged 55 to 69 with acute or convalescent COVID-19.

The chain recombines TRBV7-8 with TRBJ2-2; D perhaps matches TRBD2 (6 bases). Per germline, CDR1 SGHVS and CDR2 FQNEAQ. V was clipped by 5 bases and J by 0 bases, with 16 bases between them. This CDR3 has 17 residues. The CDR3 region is CASSPYPSASNTGELFF. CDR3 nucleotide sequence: TGTGCCAGCAGCCCCTACCCTAGCGCCTCGAACACCGGGGAGCTGTTTTTT.

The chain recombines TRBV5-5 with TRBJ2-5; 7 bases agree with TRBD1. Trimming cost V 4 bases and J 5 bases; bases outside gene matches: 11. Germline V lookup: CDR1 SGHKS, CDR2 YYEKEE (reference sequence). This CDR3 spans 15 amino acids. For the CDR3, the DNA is TGTGCCAGCAGCACGCAAACAGGGGAAGCGGAGACCCAGTACTTC. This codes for CASSTQTGEAETQYF.

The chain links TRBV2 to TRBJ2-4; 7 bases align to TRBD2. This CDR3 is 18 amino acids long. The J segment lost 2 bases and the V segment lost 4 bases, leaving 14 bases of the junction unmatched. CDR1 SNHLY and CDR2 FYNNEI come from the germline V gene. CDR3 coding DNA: TGTGCCAGCAGTGGTCGTCTAGCGGAGGGGTGGACCAAAAACATTCAGTACTTC. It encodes CASSGRLAEGWTKNIQYF. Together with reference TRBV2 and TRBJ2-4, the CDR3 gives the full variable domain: EPEVTQTPSHQVTQMGQEVILRCVPISNHLYFYWYRQILGQKVEFLVSFYNNEISEKSEIFDDQFSVERPDGSNFTLKIRSTKLEDSAMYFCASSGRLAEGWTKNIQYFGAGTRLSVL.

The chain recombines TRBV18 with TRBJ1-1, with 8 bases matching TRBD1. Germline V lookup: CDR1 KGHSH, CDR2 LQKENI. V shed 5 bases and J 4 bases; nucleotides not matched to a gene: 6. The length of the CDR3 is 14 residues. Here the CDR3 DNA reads TGTGCCAGCTCAGACCGACAGGGGAGCACTGAAGCTTTCTTT. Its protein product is CASSDRQGSTEAFF.

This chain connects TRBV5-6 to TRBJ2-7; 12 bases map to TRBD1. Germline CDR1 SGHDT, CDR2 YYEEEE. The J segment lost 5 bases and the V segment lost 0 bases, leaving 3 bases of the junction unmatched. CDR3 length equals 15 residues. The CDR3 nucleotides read TGTGCCAGCAGCTTGGGGGACAGGGGGCGGCACGAGCAGTACTTC. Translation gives CASSLGDRGRHEQYF.

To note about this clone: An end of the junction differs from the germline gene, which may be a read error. The CDR3 DNA reads TGTGCCAGCATTGAACAAGGGGGCACGTACAATGAGCAGTTCTTC. Protein sequence: CASIEQGGTYNEQFF. The rearrangement links TRBV2 to TRBJ2-1, with 7 bases that match TRBD1. The V gene's germline CDR1 is SNHLY and CDR2 FYNNEI. CDR3 size: 15 residues.

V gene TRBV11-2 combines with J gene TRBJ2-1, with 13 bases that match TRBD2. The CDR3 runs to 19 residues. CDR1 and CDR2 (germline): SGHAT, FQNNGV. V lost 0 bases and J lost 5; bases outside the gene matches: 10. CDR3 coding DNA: TGTGCCAGCAGCTTAGATGGGACTAGCGGGGCTTGGGTGGACAATGAGCAGTTCTTC. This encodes CASSLDGTSGAWVDNEQFF. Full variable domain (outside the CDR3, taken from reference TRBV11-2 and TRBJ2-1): EAGVAQSPRYKIIEKRQSVAFWCNPISGHATLYWYQQILGQGPKLLIQFQNNGVVDDSQLPKDRFSAERLKGVDSTLKIQPAKLEDSAVYLCASSLDGTSGAWVDNEQFFGPGTRLTVL.